These 20 T cell receptor beta chains were all obtained from the same sample, sequenced in a study of shared clonotypes between healthy human individuals. Here immunoSEQ multiplex PCR was the method, and the copy in TCRdb shows in-frame clones only, minus some. The table includes 2 million to 3 million clones, more than 85% detected once. Input material: naive CD4+ T cells from PBMCs. Subset here: CD45RA+ positively selected. These receptors came from a man aged 18 to 29 in good health. Some clones in this sample may be carry-over from other donors' samples.

The chain has TRBV6-5 and TRBJ2-1, with D unresolved. The CDR3 contains 11 residues. Germline V gives CDR1 MNHEY, CDR2 SVGAGI. The V end was cut by 8 bases, the J end by 7 bases, with 9 bases between. The CDR3 coding sequence is TGTGCCAGCCAGTGGGCAAATGAGCAGTTCTTC. Translated: CASQWANEQFF.

V and J are TRBV7-9 and TRBJ1-1; no clear D gene. The length of the CDR3 is 13 residues. Looked up from germline, CDR1 is SEHNR and CDR2 is FQNEAQ (reference sequence). V lost 1 base and J 5 bases, leaving 8 bases between the germline ends. The CDR3 DNA reads as TGTGCCAGCAGCTTAGGCCCGCAGACTGAAGCTTTCTTT. It codes for CASSLGPQTEAFF.

This clone was seen a handful of times. J is TRBJ1-1 and V is TRBV5-6; 7 nucleotides line up with TRBD1. V dropped 4 bases and J dropped 6; count of bases not matched to a gene: 0. Per germline, CDR1 SGHDT and CDR2 YYEEEE. There are 11 residues in the CDR3. DNA of the CDR3: TGTGCCAGCAGCACAGGGGCTGAAGCTTTCTTT. Residues: CASSTGAEAFF.

The chain joins TRBV27 to TRBJ1-2; a possible D gene is TRBD1 (6 bases). The germline V gene has CDR1 MNHEY and CDR2 SMNVEV (reference sequence). This CDR3 region has 19 residues. The CDR3: CETADSANAEFSANYGYTF. CDR3 DNA sequence: TGTGAGACCGCGGACAGCGCCAACGCCGAGTTCTCCGCTAACTATGGCTACACCTTC.

The genes are TRBV9 and TRBJ2-7, with D perhaps matching TRBD2 (6 bases). With 0 bases removed from V and 3 bases from J, the gap between germline ends came to 10 bases. The germline V gene encodes CDR1 SGDLS and CDR2 YYNGEE. The CDR3 has 14 residues. CDR3: CASSVGGDVYEQYF. CDR3 DNA: TGTGCCAGCAGCGTAGGCGGGGACGTCTACGAGCAGTACTTC.

The rearrangement uses TRBV2 and TRBJ1-2; 11 bases are a match to TRBD1. The CDR3 is 16 amino acids. Looked up from germline, CDR1 is SNHLY and CDR2 is FYNNEI. V was pared by 1 base and J by 5 bases, with 6 bases of the junction left unmatched. The CDR3 DNA reads as TGTGCCAGCAGTGAAGGGGGACAGGGGGTAATATATGGCTACACCTTC. Protein: CASSEGGQGVIYGYTF. The whole variable domain, filled in from reference TRBV2 and TRBJ1-2, reads EPEVTQTPSHQVTQMGQEVILRCVPISNHLYFYWYRQILGQKVEFLVSFYNNEISEKSEIFDDQFSVERPDGSNFTLKIRSTKLEDSAMYFCASSEGGQGVIYGYTFGSGTRLTVV.

V gene TRBV19 combines with J gene TRBJ1-2; 11 bases align to TRBD1. CDR1 and CDR2 from the germline V gene are LNHDA and SQIVND (reference sequence). The CDR3 contains 16 residues. With V trimmed by 5 bases and J by 4 bases, 9 bases remained unmatched. The CDR3 region is CASSPRTGGAGYGYTF. CDR3 sequence (DNA): TGTGCCAGTAGTCCCCGGACAGGGGGCGCGGGCTATGGCTACACCTTC.

Comments on this clone: Other DNA sequences from this sample encode an identical CDR3 as well. This chain links TRBV5-1 with TRBJ2-3; D perhaps matches TRBD1 (5 bases). The V end was cut by 1 base, the J end by 1 base, with 10 bases between. From germline, CDR1 is SGHRS and CDR2 YFSETQ. The CDR3 has 15 amino acids. The DNA for the CDR3 is TGCGCCAGCAGCTTGAGAGGCAGGGGCACAGATACGCAGTATTTT. Translated, it gives CASSLRGRGTDTQYF.

Points on this clone: Additional DNA sequences in this sample encode the identical CDR3. The rearrangement uses TRBV5-1 and TRBJ2-1; 10 nucleotides match TRBD2. Germline assignment: CDR1 SGHRS and CDR2 YFSETQ. CDR3 length: 15 amino acids. Trimming cost V 4 bases and J 3 bases; bases outside gene matches: 4. The CDR3 DNA is TGCGCCAGCAGCAGCACTAGCGGGAACTACAATGAGCAGTTCTTC. Translating it yields CASSSTSGNYNEQFF.

The rearrangement links TRBV18 to TRBJ2-1, with D maybe TRBD2 (6 bases). CDR3 size: 13 residues. V lost 3 bases, J lost 11 bases, and 14 bases lay in between. Germline V gives CDR1 KGHSH, CDR2 LQKENI. The CDR3 DNA follows: TGTGCCAGCTCACCTCACGTAGCGGATCAGCAGTTCTTC. Its protein product is CASSPHVADQQFF.

The V call is TRBV5-1, the J call TRBJ2-1, with TRBD2 matching over 10 bases. From germline, CDR1 is SGHRS and CDR2 YFSETQ. The J segment lost 0 bases and the V segment lost 1 base, leaving 7 bases of the junction unmatched. CDR3 size: 18 residues. The CDR3 DNA reads as TGCGCCAGCAGCTTGAGGTTTAGCGGGAGGAGCTCCTACAATGAGCAGTTCTTC. It encodes CASSLRFSGRSSYNEQFF.

The rearrangement uses TRBV4-3 and TRBJ2-3, with TRBD2 matching 11 bases. Germline V gene lookup returns CDR1 LGHNA and CDR2 YSLEER. This CDR3 has 18 residues. Trimming at V came to 0 bases and at J to 6 bases, leaving 11 bases not matched to a gene. CDR3 sequence reads: CASSQDFTSGRSRDTQYF. In nucleotides, the CDR3 is TGCGCCAGCAGCCAAGATTTTACTAGCGGGAGATCCCGGGATACGCAGTATTTT.

The genes are TRBV9 and TRBJ2-3; 9 bases match TRBD2. Per germline, CDR1 SGDLS and CDR2 YYNGEE. The CDR3 consists of 16 residues. Trimming removed 4 bases from V and 5 bases from J; junction bases left unmatched: 11. CDR3 region: CASSTGMGLAIDTQYF. The CDR3 DNA is TGTGCCAGCAGCACCGGGATGGGACTAGCCATAGATACGCAGTATTTT.

The chain combines TRBV6-1 with TRBJ1-6, with TRBD1 matching 10 bases. This CDR3 contains 15 residues. Germline V gene sequence: CDR1 MNHNS, CDR2 SASEGT. After removal of 3 bases from V and 5 bases from J, the junction contained 1 base not matched to a gene. The DNA of the CDR3 is TGTGCCAGCAGTGAGGGACAGGGGAATAATTCACCCCTCCACTTT. It yields the protein CASSEGQGNNSPLHF.

The chain has TRBV7-9 and TRBJ1-1; D is unclear. V was clipped by 2 bases and J by 0 bases, with 7 bases between them. The CDR3 covers 14 residues. CDR1 and CDR2 from the germline V gene are SEHNR and FQNEAQ (reference sequence). In DNA form, the CDR3 reads TGTGCCAGCAGCTTAAAGGGCATGAACACTGAAGCTTTCTTT. It translates to CASSLKGMNTEAFF.

The chain recombines TRBV11-2 with TRBJ2-3; D not resolved. Trimming removed 1 base at V and 3 bases at J, with 14 bases between. CDR1 is SGHAT, CDR2 FQNNGV, per germline. CDR3 length equals 16 residues. The CDR3 coding sequence is TGTGCCAGCAGCTTAGCCACCGGTATTCAGACAGATACGCAGTATTTT. Its protein product is CASSLATGIQTDTQYF. The whole variable domain, filled in from reference TRBV11-2 and TRBJ2-3, reads EAGVAQSPRYKIIEKRQSVAFWCNPISGHATLYWYQQILGQGPKLLIQFQNNGVVDDSQLPKDRFSAERLKGVDSTLKIQPAKLEDSAVYLCASSLATGIQTDTQYFGPGTRLTVL.

The J gene is TRBJ2-1, the V gene TRBV5-1; 8 bases are shared with TRBD2. CDR1 is SGHRS, CDR2 YFSETQ, per germline. Trimming took 3 bases from V and 0 from J; bases not matched to a gene: 11. The CDR3 runs to 18 residues. CDR3 sequence: CASSSGRTSTSSYNEQFF. In DNA form, the CDR3 reads TGCGCCAGCAGCTCTGGTAGGACTAGCACTAGCTCCTACAATGAGCAGTTCTTC.

This chain uses TRBV9 with TRBJ2-7; D perhaps matches TRBD2 (6 bases). With 3 bases removed from V and 7 bases from J, the gap between germline ends came to 14 bases. CDR1 and CDR2 (germline): SGDLS, YYNGEE. The CDR3 has 13 amino acids. CDR3 protein: CASSERGLGEQYF. The CDR3 region has the DNA TGTGCCAGCAGCGAACGGGGGTTGGGGGAGCAGTACTTC.

The chain has TRBV5-5 and TRBJ1-2; D possibly corresponds to TRBD1 (6 bases). Germline loops: CDR1 SGHKS, CDR2 YYEKEE (reference sequence). The V and J ends lost 2 bases and 1 base respectively, with 9 bases between them. This CDR3 comprises 14 residues. The CDR3 loop reads CASSLQGFNYGYTF. The CDR3, as DNA: TGTGCCAGCAGCTTACAGGGTTTTAACTATGGCTACACCTTC.

The rearrangement uses TRBV11-1 and TRBJ2-7; 9 bases are a match to TRBD1. Per the germline V gene, CDR1 is SGHAT and CDR2 is FQDESV (reference sequence). The junction had 8 bases not matched to a gene; V was cut back by 5 bases and J by 3 bases. This CDR3 is 15 amino acids long. The CDR3 here is CASSQDRGKIYEQYF. CDR3 bases: TGTGCCAGCAGCCAGGACAGGGGCAAGATCTACGAGCAGTACTTC.